Listed below are T cell receptor beta chains from one sample, sequenced in a study of blood T cells in healthy people across ages. TCRdb passed the 5' RACE reads through MiXCR, listing each CDR3 protein once. The table has over 1.5 million distinct CDR3 sequences, 40% to 55% seen once. The sample was blood. The receptors here all came from a woman between 40 and 50 years old in good health. Each CDR3 is given with its conserved first and last residue. Fields, in order: CDR3 protein, clone size, J gene, V gene. Clone size, where shown, is once, few, many, or a class for clones that have expanded.

CDR3 protein: CASSLITLAKNIQYF
clone size: .
J gene: TRBJ2-4
V gene: TRBV28

CDR3 protein: CSAREITGSIYGYTF
clone size: .
J gene: TRBJ1-2
V gene: TRBV20-1

CDR3 protein: CSVGPQGLYGYTF
clone size: once
J gene: TRBJ1-2
V gene: TRBV29-1

CDR3 protein: CASSTQRASGYEQYF
clone size: .
J gene: TRBJ2-7
V gene: TRBV7-2

CDR3 protein: CASSWDYRDRVGSQPQHF
clone size: .
J gene: TRBJ1-5
V gene: TRBV6-2/TRBV6-3

CDR3 protein: CASSWTGGLYGYTF
clone size: few
J gene: TRBJ1-2
V gene: TRBV5-1

CDR3 protein: CASSFSPEQYF
clone size: few
J gene: .
V gene: TRBV12-3/TRBV12-4

CDR3 protein: CASSQEDRGLTDTQYF
clone size: few
J gene: TRBJ2-3
V gene: TRBV3-1

CDR3 protein: CASSYSFKRGGGTYEQYF
clone size: .
J gene: .
V gene: TRBV6-2/TRBV6-3

CDR3 protein: CASSSPTVTGTGAYNEQFF
clone size: .
J gene: TRBJ2-1
V gene: TRBV7-2

CDR3 protein: CASSFIGGQGNEQFF
clone size: .
J gene: TRBJ2-1
V gene: TRBV7-6

CDR3 protein: CSANHRGGEQETQYF
clone size: .
J gene: TRBJ2-5
V gene: TRBV20-1

CDR3 protein: CASSELDRGVPYEQYF
clone size: .
J gene: .
V gene: TRBV6-1

CDR3 protein: CASSLVVGLAGAADTQYF
clone size: few
J gene: TRBJ2-3
V gene: TRBV11-2

CDR3 protein: CASSLSRLQPQHF
clone size: once
J gene: TRBJ1-5
V gene: TRBV7-8

CDR3 protein: CAISLESEGNYGYTF
clone size: .
J gene: TRBJ1-2
V gene: TRBV10-3

CDR3 protein: CASSHPGQGAYEQYF
clone size: .
J gene: TRBJ2-7
V gene: TRBV5-4